This T cell receptor (beta chain) was documented in a study of human T cells and chemical hapten exposure (dated by TCRdb to the early 2020s). Context from the whole study: For sensitization, 2% DPC in acetone was applied to a 2 cm by 2 cm area of upper inner arm skin. Throughout the study period of 20 to 25 weeks, patients also received therapeutic DPC doses to the scalp every week. Patch testing on the upper back used Finn chambers containing 0.01% DPC, with scoring done after 6 days according to International Contact Dermatitis Research Group standards. Alopecia areata with under or over 50% scalp involvement, alopecia totalis and alopecia universalis were represented in the patient cohort, which was mostly female. Libraries were combined into a pool for sequencing, and differences in TCR yield between samples came mainly from small differences in library volumes within the pool. This study followed changes in the peripheral blood TCR repertoire in vivo during primary and secondary sensitization of alopecia patients to the hapten diphenylcyclopropenone (DPC). Blood was sampled from patients pre-sensitization (week 0) and at 2, 6 and about 24 weeks after DPC sensitization. Twenty-nine alopecia patients provided blood for TCR sequencing at one to four time points (pre-sensitization, 2, 6 and 24 weeks).

Germline trimming: 4 bases from V, 7 bases from J; junction bases outside gene matches: 13. CDR1 and CDR2, per the germline V gene (reference sequence), are LGHDT and YNNKEL. The CDR3 goes from the cysteine to the phenylalanine over 16 residues. Only the CDR3 DNA is retained, 48 bases long and in frame from the first base. Comment on this clonotype: Its recognized antigen is unknown. No base quality information exists; no much larger clone differs at one position.

The full study reports these points: Significantly more large CDR3 similarity clusters were formed by expanded TCRs than by pre-sensitization or healthy control sets, consistent with antigen-driven responses. DPC sensitization did not change how many TCRs were above 1 in 1000 frequency, and no evidence was found of alterations in global repertoire structure. Because every patient had alopecia, a presumed autoimmune disease, the patients' immune response might differ from that of healthy individuals. Patch test score correlated positively with the number of PT1 expanded TCRs, reaching significance at thresholds 8, 16 and 32 but not at 4. Repeated subsampling changed both the strength of the expansion versus patch-test correlation and the threshold at which the correlation became significant.

Libraries were built with RACE. Sequencing was carried out with a NextSeq 500. During library preparation, unique molecular identifiers were attached to individual cDNA molecules so that TCRs could be counted in a quantitative, reproducible way. Each blood RNA sample was used to sequence both TCR alpha and TCR beta chains. As for the authors' bioinformatics: Samples had a median of about 96,000 TCRs, with a range from roughly 20,000 to 700,000. The Decombinator software suite was used to annotate V, J and CDR3 in the TCR reads. For PS versus PT1 abundance plots, all samples were subsampled to the same number of TCRs (28,000). Expanded TCRs were defined as absent before sensitization and observed at least eight times at the 2-week time point. TCRdb reworked the public reads: Q25 trimming with fastp, MiXCR clone assembly, productive beta chains retained. Entries are consolidated by CDR3 protein sequence, retaining the most common genes and DNA. TCRdb's processing, not the authors' own work, is the source of the V and J calls. This sample holds 95,000 or so distinct CDR3 sequences; approximately 10% were observed only once. Together, the top ten hold 2.5% to 4% of the sample.

Sample time point, as interpreted from the label and publication: patch test 2, 6 weeks after DPC sensitization. The treatment or condition tag for this specimen amounts to: therapeutic diphenylcyclopropenone sensitization with weekly scalp DPC. At every patch-test visit, the blood draw took place before the patch test was put on. Eligible patients were aged 18 to 70, diagnosed with alopecia, deemed suitable for DPC therapy, and excluded if pregnant. Total RNA was extracted from unfractionated whole blood collected in Tempus Blood RNA tubes. This TCR was sampled from a middle-aged woman with alopecia areata. Some clones in this sample may be carry-over from other donors' samples. The sequencing used whole blood, collected in connection with sensitization to the hapten diphenylcyclopropenone (DPC). The chain links TRBV3-1 with TRBJ2-1, and 7 junction bases match TRBD2. The CDR3 region: CASSPSGATSKNEQFF. The nucleotides are TGTGCCAGCAGCCCAAGCGGGGCAACCTCGAAGAATGAGCAGTTCTTC.